A selection of T cell receptor beta chains follows, all from one sample in a study of OX40 agonist ivuxolimab in advanced cancers. Sequenced by immunoSEQ multiplex PCR; TCRdb stores in-frame clones only, minus some. The sample lists about 70,000 clones; 90% to 95% were seen once. This sample comprised CD4+ or CD8+ T cells sorted from blood, obtained in a trial of the OX40 agonist ivuxolimab. Receptor source: an adult with an advanced solid tumor such as melanoma, head and neck, liver or kidney cancer. Both conserved end residues are part of each CDR3. The D gene is left open where the match is weak. The size field is filled for only some rows; it gives once, few, many or a size class.

size: few
J: TRBJ2-3
D: -
V: TRBV5-4
DNA: TGTGCCAGCAGCTTCGGGACAGATACGCAGTATTTT
CDR3: CASSFGTDTQYF

size: -
J: TRBJ1-3
D: -
V: TRBV5-1
DNA: TGCGCCAGCAGCTTGGCAGGGGAACCTTTCTCTGGAAACACCATATATTTT
CDR3: CASSLAGEPFSGNTIYF

size: -
J: TRBJ1-1
D: -
V: TRBV6-4
DNA: TGTGCCAGCAGGGTGTCCTACTCATACACTGAAGCTTTCTTT
CDR3: CASRVSYSYTEAFF

size: -
J: TRBJ1-3
D: TRBD1
V: TRBV7-8
DNA: TGTGCCAGCAGCTTCGGCGGGACAGAATTTGGAAACACCATATATTTT
CDR3: CASSFGGTEFGNTIYF

size: -
J: TRBJ1-1
D: -
V: TRBV27
DNA: TGTGCCAGCAGTTTAAATCCTCCCATGAACACTGAAGCTTTCTTT
CDR3: CASSLNPPMNTEAFF

size: -
J: TRBJ2-1
D: -
V: TRBV7-9
DNA: TGTGCCAGCAGCCCCGAAACAGGGAGGCATGCAGATGAGCAGTTCTTC
CDR3: CASSPETGRHADEQFF

size: -
J: TRBJ1-5
D: -
V: TRBV7-9
DNA: TGTGCCAGCAGCTTAGAACCCGCGGGACAGCCCCAGCATTTT
CDR3: CASSLEPAGQPQHF

size: -
J: TRBJ2-5
D: -
V: TRBV7-2
DNA: TGTGCCAGCAGCCCGACCGGACCGGACGGGACCCAGTACTTC
CDR3: CASSPTGPDGTQYF

size: once
J: TRBJ2-2
D: -
V: TRBV9
DNA: TGTGCCAGCAGCGTCCACCCGACACAGGGAAACACCGGGGAGCTGTTTTTT
CDR3: CASSVHPTQGNTGELFF

size: few
J: TRBJ2-3
D: TRBD2
V: TRBV9
DNA: TGTGCCAGCAGCGTCAGCGGGGGGGCTGGTGATACGCAGTATTTT
CDR3: CASSVSGGAGDTQYF

size: -
J: TRBJ2-1
D: TRBD2
V: TRBV9
DNA: TGTGCCAGCAGCGTGAGTAGCGGGGCCCTGAATGAGCAGTTCTTC
CDR3: CASSVSSGALNEQFF

size: few
J: TRBJ1-1
D: -
V: TRBV6-4
DNA: TGTGCCAGCAGCGCCTATGTGGGCACTGAAGCTTTCTTT
CDR3: CASSAYVGTEAFF

size: -
J: TRBJ2-6
D: TRBD1
V: TRBV9
DNA: TGTGCCAGCAGCGACGGACAGGGTTCTGGGGCCAACGTCCTGACTTTC
CDR3: CASSDGQGSGANVLTF

size: few
J: TRBJ2-7
D: -
V: TRBV7-2
DNA: TGTGCCAGCAGCTTAGCTACCTACGAGCAGTACTTC
CDR3: CASSLATYEQYF

size: -
J: TRBJ2-1
D: TRBD2
V: TRBV4-1
DNA: TGCGCCAGCAGCCAACTAGCGGGGACCCTGGATGAGCAGTTCTTC
CDR3: CASSQLAGTLDEQFF

size: -
J: TRBJ2-7
D: TRBD1
V: TRBV5-6
DNA: TGTGCCAGCAGCTTGGGAGGGACAGTCTACGAGCAGTACTTC
CDR3: CASSLGGTVYEQYF

size: -
J: TRBJ2-1
D: TRBD1
V: TRBV30
DNA: TGTGCCTGGAGTGCTACAGGGGGCGCGGATGAGCAGTTCTTC
CDR3: CAWSATGGADEQFF

size: -
J: TRBJ2-1
D: -
V: TRBV7-2
DNA: TGTGCCAGCAGCTTTGGGAGCGGAGAGTCCTACAATGAGCAGTTCTTC
CDR3: CASSFGSGESYNEQFF

size: -
J: TRBJ2-7
D: -
V: TRBV19
DNA: TGTGCCAGTAGTATTAACCGGGACGTGAGCTCCTACGAGCAGTACTTC
CDR3: CASSINRDVSSYEQYF

size: -
J: TRBJ2-2
D: TRBD2
V: TRBV6-1
DNA: TGTGCCAGCAGTGGGCTAGCGGGGGACACCGGGGAGCTGTTTTTT
CDR3: CASSGLAGDTGELFF